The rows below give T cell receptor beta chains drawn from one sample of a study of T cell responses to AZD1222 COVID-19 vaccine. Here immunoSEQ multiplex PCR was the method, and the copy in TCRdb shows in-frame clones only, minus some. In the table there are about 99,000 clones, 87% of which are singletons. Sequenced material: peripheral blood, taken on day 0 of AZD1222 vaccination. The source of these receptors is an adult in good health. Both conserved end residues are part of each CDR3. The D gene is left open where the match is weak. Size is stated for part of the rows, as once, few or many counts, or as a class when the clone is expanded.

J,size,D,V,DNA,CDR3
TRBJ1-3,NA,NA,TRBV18,TGTGCCAGCTCACCGGTCTTCGAGGAGCTAATATATTTT,CASSPVFEELIYF
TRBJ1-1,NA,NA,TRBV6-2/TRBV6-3,TGTGCCAGCAGTTACTCAGGGTACACTGAAGCTTTCTTT,CASSYSGYTEAFF
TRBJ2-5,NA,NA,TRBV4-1,TGCGCCAGCAGCCAAGAAGATCTGGGGCAAGAGACCCAGTACTTC,CASSQEDLGQETQYF
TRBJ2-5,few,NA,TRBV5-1,TGCGCCAGCAGCTTGGGGGGTCAAGAGACCCAGTACTTC,CASSLGGQETQYF
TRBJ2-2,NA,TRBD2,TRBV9,TGTGCCAGCAGCGCTACTAGCGGGGAGAACACCGGGGAGCTGTTTTTT,CASSATSGENTGELFF
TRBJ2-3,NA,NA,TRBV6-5,TGTGCCACCCGAGTCTCCTGGGGGGGGCCAGATACGCAGTATTTT,CATRVSWGGPDTQYF
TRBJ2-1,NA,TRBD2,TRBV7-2,TGTGCCAGCAGCTTAAAGGCTAGCGGGAGCAATGAGCAGTTCTTC,CASSLKASGSNEQFF
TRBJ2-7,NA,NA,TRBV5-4,TGTGCCAGCAGCCGGGCCGGGACCCAGAACGAGCAGTACTTC,CASSRAGTQNEQYF
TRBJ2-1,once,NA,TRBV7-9,TGTGCCAGCAGCTTAGCTACTAGCTCCTACAATGAGCAGTTCTTC,CASSLATSSYNEQFF
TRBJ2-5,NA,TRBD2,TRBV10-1,TGCGCCAGCAGAAGAAATAGCGGGAGTACACAAGAGACCCAGTACTTC,CASRRNSGSTQETQYF
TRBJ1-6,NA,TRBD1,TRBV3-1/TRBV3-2,TGTGCCAGCAGCCACCGAAGAAGTGGGGACAGGGGGCGCGGGTATAATTCACCCCTCCACTTT,CASSHRRSGDRGRGYNSPLHF
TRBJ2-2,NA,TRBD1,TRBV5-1,TGCGCCAGCAGCCGACAGGGGTTTGACACCGGGGAGCTGTTTTTT,CASSRQGFDTGELFF
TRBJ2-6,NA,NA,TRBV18,TGTGCCAGCTCACCAACCCGTGGGGCCAACGTCCTGACTTTC,CASSPTRGANVLTF
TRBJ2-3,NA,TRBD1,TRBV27,TGTGCCAGCAGTTTATTCAGGACAGGGGTGGTCACAGATACGCAGTATTTT,CASSLFRTGVVTDTQYF
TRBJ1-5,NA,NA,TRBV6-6,TGTGCCAGCAGTTCCCCCGGAGGCAAAAACCCGCCCCAGCATTTT,CASSSPGGKNPPQHF
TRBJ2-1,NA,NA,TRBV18,TGTGCCAGCTCCTCACGCGGGGCTATCAATGAGCAGTTCTTC,CASSSRGAINEQFF
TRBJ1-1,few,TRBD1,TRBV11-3,TGTGCCAGCAGCCCGGGGACAGCGTCTATGAACACTGAAGCTTTCTTT,CASSPGTASMNTEAFF
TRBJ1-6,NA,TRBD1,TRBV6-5,TGTGCCAGCAGTTACGGTGGGGGGACAGGGGGGTCACCCCTCCACTTT,CASSYGGGTGGSPLHF
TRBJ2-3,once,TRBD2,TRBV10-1,TGCGCCAGCAGTGAAGAGCGGGGGTCCACAGATACGCAGTATTTT,CASSEERGSTDTQYF
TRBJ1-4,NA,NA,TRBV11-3,TGTGCCAGCAGCTTGAGCGTTGGCAGCGCGATGGAAAAACTGTTTTTT,CASSLSVGSAMEKLFF
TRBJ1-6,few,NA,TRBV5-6,TGTGCCAGCAGCTTGGACCAGTGGAATTCACCCCTCCACTTT,CASSLDQWNSPLHF
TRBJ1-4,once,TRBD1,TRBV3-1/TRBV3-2,TGTGCCAGCAGCCCCAACAGGGGGACTAATGAAAAACTGTTTTTT,CASSPNRGTNEKLFF
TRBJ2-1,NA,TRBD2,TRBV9,TGTGCCAGCAGCGTAGATCCCCCCAGCGGGACGCGGAATGAGCAGTTCTTC,CASSVDPPSGTRNEQFF
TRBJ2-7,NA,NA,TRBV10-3,TGTGCCATCAGTGACCGGACAGCATCCTCCTACGAGCAGTACTTC,CAISDRTASSYEQYF
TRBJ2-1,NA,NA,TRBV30,TGTGCCTGGAGTGTAGGCGGCCGCTGGGAGGTGAAGCAGTTCTTC,CAWSVGGRWEVKQFF
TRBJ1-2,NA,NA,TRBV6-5,TGTGCCAGCAGCTTGACCAGGGATGGCTACACCTTC,CASSLTRDGYTF
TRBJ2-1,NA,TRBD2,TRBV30,TGTGCCTGGAGTTCCGGGACTAGCGTTTACAATGAGCAGTTCTTC,CAWSSGTSVYNEQFF
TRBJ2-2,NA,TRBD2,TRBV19,TGTGCCAGTAGATTCCTAGCGGGGACCGGGGAGCTGTTTTTT,CASRFLAGTGELFF
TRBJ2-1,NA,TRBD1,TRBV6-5,TGTGCCAGCAGTTTGACAGGGTACAACAATGAGCAGTTCTTC,CASSLTGYNNEQFF
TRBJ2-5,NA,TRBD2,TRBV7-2,TGTGCCAGCAGCTTCAAGCGGGGGCCGGCAGAGACCCAGTACTTC,CASSFKRGPAETQYF
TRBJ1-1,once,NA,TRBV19,TGTGCCAGTAGTGTCGAGCCAGCCCAACCTGAAGCTTTCTTT,CASSVEPAQPEAFF
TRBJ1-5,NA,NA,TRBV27,TGTGCCAGCACGCCGCCCCAGCATTTT,CASTPPQHF
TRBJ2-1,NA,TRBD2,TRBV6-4,TGTGCCAGCAGTGGGACTAGCGGAGCCTACAATGAGCAGTTCTTC,CASSGTSGAYNEQFF
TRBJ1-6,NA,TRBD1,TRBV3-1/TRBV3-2,TGTGCCAGCAGCTATAACAGGGGTTCACCCCTCCACTTT,CASSYNRGSPLHF
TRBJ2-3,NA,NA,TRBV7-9,TGTGCCAGCAGCTCCCCGCCGTCGGATACGCAGTATTTT,CASSSPPSDTQYF
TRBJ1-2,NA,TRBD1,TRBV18,TGTGCCAGCTCACTTGGGACAGGGGTTGGCTACACCTTC,CASSLGTGVGYTF
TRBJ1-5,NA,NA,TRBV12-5,TGTGCTAGTGGGGAAGGGAGTGGCAATCAGCCCCAGCATTTT,CASGEGSGNQPQHF
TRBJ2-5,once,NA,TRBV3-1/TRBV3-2,TGTGCCAGCAGCCCCGGGGGGCGAGAGACCCAGTACTTC,CASSPGGRETQYF
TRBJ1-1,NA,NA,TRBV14,TGTGCCAGCAGCCAAAAAATGAACACTGAAGCTTTCTTT,CASSQKMNTEAFF
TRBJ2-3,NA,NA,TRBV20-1,TGCAGTGCTAGTGGTCGGCTGGGGGCGAGCACAGATACGCAGTATTTT,CSASGRLGASTDTQYF
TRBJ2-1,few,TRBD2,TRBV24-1,TGTGCCACCAGTGATACCTCACTAGCGGGGGGCGAGCAGTTCTTC,CATSDTSLAGGEQFF
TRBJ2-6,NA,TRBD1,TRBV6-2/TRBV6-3,TGTGCCAGCAGCCTTCAGGGGGTCTCTGGGGCCAACGTCCTGACTTTC,CASSLQGVSGANVLTF
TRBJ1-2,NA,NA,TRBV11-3,TGTGCCAGCAGCTTAGCAGGCAGCCTCTATGGCTACACCTTC,CASSLAGSLYGYTF
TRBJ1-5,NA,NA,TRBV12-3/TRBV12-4,TGTGCCAGCAGTTACAGGGCGTATCAGCCCCAGCATTTT,CASSYRAYQPQHF
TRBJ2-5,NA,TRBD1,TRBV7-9,TGTGCCAGCAGCACCTTTGGACAGGGGGAGACCCAGTACTTC,CASSTFGQGETQYF
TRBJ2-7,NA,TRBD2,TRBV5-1,TGCGCCAGCAGCTTCCGGACTAGAGACTACGAGCAGTACTTC,CASSFRTRDYEQYF
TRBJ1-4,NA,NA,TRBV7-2,TGTGCCAGCAGCAACGACCGGTCTTCTAATGAAAAACTGTTTTTT,CASSNDRSSNEKLFF
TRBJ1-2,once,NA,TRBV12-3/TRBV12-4,TGTGCCAGCAGTTTAGGGTCCAGCTATGGCTACACCTTC,CASSLGSSYGYTF
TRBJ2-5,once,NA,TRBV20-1,TGCAGTGCTAGTCGCCCCAGGGGAGGAGAGACCCAGTACTTC,CSASRPRGGETQYF
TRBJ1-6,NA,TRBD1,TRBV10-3,TGTGCCATCAGCGCCGGACAGGGACTCTCCTATAATTCACCCCTCCACTTT,CAISAGQGLSYNSPLHF
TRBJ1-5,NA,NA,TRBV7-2,TGTGCCAGCAGCATCAATGCGGGTCAGCCCCAGCATTTT,CASSINAGQPQHF
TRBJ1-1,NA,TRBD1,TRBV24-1,TGTGCCACCAGCAGGGGGCCGTCGGACACTGAAGCTTTCTTT,CATSRGPSDTEAFF
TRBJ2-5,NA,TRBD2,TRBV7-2,TGTGCCAGCAGCTCCCCCCATTTGGGAGGGGCAGGCGAGACCCAGTACTTC,CASSSPHLGGAGETQYF